The 19 T cell receptor beta chains below all came from one sample that was sequenced in a study of response to subunit inactivated influenza vaccine. TCRdb redid the calling of the RT-PCR reads with MiXCR, one entry per CDR3 protein. Of 650,000 to 700,000 distinct CDR3 sequences in the sample, approximately 15% were seen once. The sample was PBMCs from blood, taken 11 to 12 days after vaccination. All receptors derive from a man in his forties or fifties who received an inactivated influenza vaccine.

This chain links TRBV29-1 with TRBJ1-1, with D maybe TRBD1 (5 bases). Per the germline V gene, CDR1 is SQVTM and CDR2 is ANQGSEA. CDR3 length equals 11 residues. V lost 3 bases to trimming and J lost 11 bases, with 13 bases between them. In DNA, the CDR3 is TGCAGCGTTGAGAAGGGGTTCGCCGCTTTCTTT. This sequence encodes CSVEKGFAAFF.

This clonotype was detected a few times. The V gene is TRBV6-5, the J gene TRBJ2-1; D remains unclear. The CDR3 extends over 16 amino acids. Germline V lookup: CDR1 MNHEY, CDR2 SVGAGI. Deletions cut 0 bases from V and 4 bases from J, with 13 bases between. The CDR3 region is CASSYSYRLGYNEQFF. The CDR3 nucleotides are TGTGCCAGCAGTTACTCGTACCGGCTGGGATACAATGAGCAGTTCTTC.

The V gene is TRBV29-1, the J gene TRBJ1-1; 7 bases line up with TRBD1. CDR3 length: 12 residues. J gave up 6 bases and V 2 bases, and 3 bases lay outside the gene matches. Germline V CDR1 and CDR2: SQVTM, ANQGSEA. CDR3 DNA sequence: TGCAGCGTTGAAAAAGGGACAGCTGAAGCTTTCTTT. Its protein product is CSVEKGTAEAFF.

In this sample, this clonotype turned up many times. The chain joins TRBV25-1 to TRBJ2-5; TRBD2 aligns across 8 bases. Trimming removed 2 bases from V and 4 bases from J; junction bases left unmatched: 9. Germline-derived CDR1 and CDR2 are MGHDK and SYGVNS. The CDR3 is 16 residues long. Here the CDR3 reads CASSEMRSGGGETQYF. For the CDR3, the DNA is TGTGCCAGCAGTGAAATGCGCTCGGGAGGGGGAGAGACCCAGTACTTC.

The chain recombines TRBV5-1 with TRBJ1-1; 7 bases are a match to TRBD1. V lost 0 bases to trimming and J lost 5 bases; unmatched junction nucleotides: 7. CDR1 and CDR2 (germline): SGHRS, YFSETQ. The CDR3 has 15 residues. This CDR3 is CASSLDGRGLTEAFF. CDR3 DNA: TGCGCCAGCAGCTTGGACGGCAGGGGGTTAACTGAAGCTTTCTTT.

The chain joins TRBV27 to TRBJ2-7; the match to TRBD2 covers 9 bases. The J segment lost 2 bases and the V segment lost 4 bases, leaving 6 bases of the junction unmatched. The CDR3 has 15 amino acids. CDR1 MNHEY and CDR2 SMNVEV come from the germline V gene (reference sequence). The CDR3 bases are TGTGCCAGCAGTTCTGTGACTAGCGGACCCTACGAGCAGTACTTC. It yields the protein CASSSVTSGPYEQYF.

The V and J genes are TRBV28 and TRBJ2-3; possibly TRBD2 for D (5 bases). This CDR3 region has 14 residues. V gave up 2 bases and J gave up 6 bases, with 12 bases separating them. The germline V gene has CDR1 MDHEN and CDR2 SYDVKM. The CDR3 sequence is CASSLAPRGDTQYF. The DNA for the CDR3 is TGTGCCAGCAGTTTAGCCCCCCGCGGGGATACGCAGTATTTT.

The chain couples TRBV6-1 to TRBJ1-6; D possibly corresponds to TRBD1 (6 bases). The V and J ends lost 5 bases and 10 bases respectively, with 15 bases between them. Germline lookup yields CDR1 MNHNS and CDR2 SASEGT. The CDR3 length is 14 residues. The CDR3 region is CASSQNRDASPLHF. DNA for the CDR3: TGTGCCAGCAGTCAGAACAGGGATGCCTCACCCCTCCACTTT.

V and J are TRBV9 and TRBJ2-2, with 7 positions matching TRBD1. Germline CDR1 and CDR2: SGDLS and YYNGEE. The CDR3 runs 14 residues. The trim removed 6 bases at V and 1 base at J, leaving 3 bases unmatched. CDR3 in amino acids: CASTTGMNTGELFF. CDR3 in DNA: TGTGCCAGCACGACAGGGATGAACACCGGGGAGCTGTTTTTT.

This clonotype was detected only a few times. The chain carries TRBV3-1 and TRBJ1-1; D is unresolved. The ends were cut back, 1 base at V and 1 base at J, with 7 bases in the middle. The CDR3 loop spans 14 amino acids. The germline gives CDR1 LGHDT, CDR2 YNNKEL (reference sequence). The CDR3 DNA is TGTGCCAGCAGCCAAGGTCCGGCGAACACTGAAGCTTTCTTT. Encoded protein: CASSQGPANTEAFF. Supplemented by reference TRBV3-1 and TRBJ1-1, the full variable domain reads DTAVSQTPKYLVTQMGNDKSIKCEQNLGHDTMYWYKQDSKKFLKIMFSYNNKELIINETVPNRFSPKSPDKAHLNLHINSLELGDSAVYFCASSQGPANTEAFFGQGTRLTVV.

This clonotype turned up a few times. The chain links TRBV18 to TRBJ2-1; 9 positions agree with TRBD2. V trimming: 3 bases; J trimming: 10 bases; junction bases outside the gene matches: 13. The CDR3 spans 16 residues. CDR1 and CDR2 (germline): KGHSH, LQKENI. In nucleotides, the CDR3 is TGTGCCAGCTCACCTTCCCCCTTGCGGGGGGGCCGGGAGCAGTTCTTC. Translating it yields CASSPSPLRGGREQFF.

The CDR3 DNA sequence: TGTGCCAGCAGTGAGGGGTACTATCCCCTCCACTTT. Encoded protein: CASSEGYYPLHF. The gene calls are TRBV3-1 and TRBJ1-6, with D maybe TRBD1 (5 bases). CDR3 length: 12 residues. Germline-derived CDR1 and CDR2 are LGHDT and YNNKEL (reference sequence). The V end was cut by 6 bases, the J end by 13 bases, with 13 bases between.

V and J are TRBV2 and TRBJ2-7; D is undetermined. The V gene's germline CDR1 is SNHLY and CDR2 FYNNEI. This CDR3 spans 11 amino acids. The ends were cut back, 6 bases at V and 7 bases at J, with 10 bases in the middle. The CDR3 reads CASRDLSEQYF. DNA for the CDR3: TGTGCCAGCAGGGACCTTAGTGAGCAGTACTTC.

The sample holds a few counts of this clonotype. The rearrangement uses TRBV18 and TRBJ2-6; a weak D match, TRBD2 (5 bases). Trimming took 2 bases from V and 0 from J, leaving 11 bases between them. The germline CDR1 and CDR2 sequences are KGHSH and LQKENI. The CDR3 has 17 residues. The CDR3 nucleotides are TGTGCCAGCTCACCATTCTCGGGGTTCTCTGGGGCCAACGTCCTGACTTTC. It specifies CASSPFSGFSGANVLTF.

The V gene is TRBV15, the J gene TRBJ1-5, with 8 bases that match TRBD1. The trim removed 9 bases at V and 3 bases at J, leaving 10 bases unmatched. Germline loops: CDR1 LNHNV, CDR2 YYDKDF (reference sequence). The CDR3 extends over 15 amino acids. The CDR3 region has the DNA TGTGCCACAAGAGGACAGGGAGGCATCAATCAGCCCCAGCATTTT. Translating gives CATRGQGGINQPQHF.

The CDR3 region has the DNA TGTGCCAGCAGCTTATTAGGTCTCAGGGACAGCTACAATGAGCAGTTCTTC. This codes for CASSLLGLRDSYNEQFF. The V and J genes are TRBV11-2 and TRBJ2-1; 7 nucleotides agree with TRBD1. Germline assignment: CDR1 SGHAT and CDR2 FQNNGV. The CDR3 is made up of 17 amino acids. The V segment lost 2 bases and the J segment 3 bases; nucleotides outside the gene matches: 10.

Ten or more counts support this clonotype. The chain has TRBV5-6 and TRBJ2-7; no reliable D call. This CDR3 contains 11 residues. The germline V and J ends were trimmed by 2 bases and 7 bases, with 7 bases remaining between them. Germline CDR1 reads SGHDT; CDR2 reads YYEEEE. DNA of the CDR3: TGTGCCAGCAGCTTTTTAGGTGAGCAGTACTTC. This gives the protein CASSFLGEQYF.

The chain recombines TRBV7-3 with TRBJ2-7, with D possibly being TRBD1 (6 bases). V was trimmed by 2 bases and J by 3 bases, leaving 14 bases between them. CDR3 length equals 15 residues. CDR1 and CDR2 from the germline V gene are SGHTA and FQGTGA. CDR3 sequence reads: CASSLGPGDHYEQYF. In nucleotides, the CDR3 is TGTGCCAGCAGCTTAGGGCCAGGGGACCACTACGAGCAGTACTTC.

This clonotype was seen a few times. This chain joins TRBV7-2 and TRBJ2-7, with 11 bases that match TRBD2. The J segment lost 4 bases and the V segment lost 8 bases, leaving 7 bases of the junction unmatched. Germline V CDR1 and CDR2: SGHTA, FQGNSA. The CDR3 is 14 residues long. CDR3 loop: CASELAGGLYEQYF. CDR3 sequence (DNA): TGTGCCAGCGAATTAGCGGGAGGGCTTTACGAGCAGTACTTC.